This TCR beta chain was identified during a study of beta chain features in type 1 diabetes. General study points: TCRB CDR3 length was moderately but significantly reduced in all four CD4+ subsets of Type 1 diabetes patients.

A word on this clone: Antigen unknown.

This CDR3 is 16 amino acids long. Germline assignment: CDR1 LNHNV and CDR2 YYDKDF (reference sequence). Trimming removed 0 bases at V and 5 bases at J, with 11 bases between. The investigators reverse transcribed all of the isolated RNA, so they sequenced expressed TCRB transcripts. Clones were sequenced by immunoSEQ multiplex PCR, and TCRdb holds only the in-frame ones, with some missing. The sample yields fewer than 300,000 clones, around 9.9% seen once. This chain uses TRBV15 with TRBJ1-6; no reliable D call. The clonotype comes from a man younger than 40 with type 1 diabetes. Sequenced input: naive CD4+ T cells from blood. The CDR3 DNA sequence: TGTGCCACCAGCAGAGATACCGGGTTTCATAATTCACCCCTCCACTTT. Translating it yields CATSRDTGFHNSPLHF.